This TCR beta chain stems from a study of T cell clones after liver transplantation. Study-level information: Immunosuppression withdrawal was tried within 2 years after liver transplantation in this trial.

Profiling relied on immunoSEQ multiplex PCR, and the TCRdb table lists in-frame clones only, not all of them. The table records about 53,000 clones, roughly 83% of them present only once. V was cut by 7 bases and J by 0 bases, with 9 bases left in between. The CDR3 is 13 residues long. Per the germline V gene, CDR1 is SQVTM and CDR2 is ANQGSEA. The receptor was isolated from a human donor who received a liver transplant. V gene TRBV29-1 combines with J gene TRBJ2-2; D remains unclear. The input for sequencing was CD4+ T cells from blood, taken before liver transplant. CDR3 residues: CSGTRANTGELFF. The CDR3, as DNA: TGCAGCGGAACGCGCGCGAACACCGGGGAGCTGTTTTTT.